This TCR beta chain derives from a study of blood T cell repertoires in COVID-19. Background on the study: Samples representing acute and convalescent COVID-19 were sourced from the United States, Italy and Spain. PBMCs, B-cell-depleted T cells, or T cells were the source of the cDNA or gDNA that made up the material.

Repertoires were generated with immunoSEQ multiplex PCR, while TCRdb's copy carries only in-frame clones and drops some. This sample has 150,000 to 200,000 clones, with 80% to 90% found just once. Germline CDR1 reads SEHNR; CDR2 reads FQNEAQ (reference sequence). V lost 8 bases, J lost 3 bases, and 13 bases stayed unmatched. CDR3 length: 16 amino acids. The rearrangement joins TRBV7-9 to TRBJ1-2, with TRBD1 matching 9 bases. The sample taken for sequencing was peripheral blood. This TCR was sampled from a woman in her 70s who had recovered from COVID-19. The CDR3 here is CASHGAGTGLHYGYTF. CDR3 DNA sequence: TGTGCCAGCCACGGGGCCGGGACAGGGCTGCACTATGGCTACACCTTC.